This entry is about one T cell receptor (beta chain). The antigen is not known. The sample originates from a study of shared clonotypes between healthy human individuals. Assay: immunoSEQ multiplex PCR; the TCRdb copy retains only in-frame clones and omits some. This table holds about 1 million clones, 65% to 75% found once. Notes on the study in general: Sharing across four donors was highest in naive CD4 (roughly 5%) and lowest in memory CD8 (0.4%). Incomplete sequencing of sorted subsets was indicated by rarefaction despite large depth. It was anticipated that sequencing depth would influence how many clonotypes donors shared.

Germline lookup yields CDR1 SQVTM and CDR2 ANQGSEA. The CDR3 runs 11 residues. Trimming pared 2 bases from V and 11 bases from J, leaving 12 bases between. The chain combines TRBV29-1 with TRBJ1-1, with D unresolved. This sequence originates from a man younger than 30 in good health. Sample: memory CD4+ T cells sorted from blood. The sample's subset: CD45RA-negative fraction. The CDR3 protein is CSVENGRLAFF. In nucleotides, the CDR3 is TGCAGCGTTGAAAACGGGCGCCTGGCTTTCTTT.